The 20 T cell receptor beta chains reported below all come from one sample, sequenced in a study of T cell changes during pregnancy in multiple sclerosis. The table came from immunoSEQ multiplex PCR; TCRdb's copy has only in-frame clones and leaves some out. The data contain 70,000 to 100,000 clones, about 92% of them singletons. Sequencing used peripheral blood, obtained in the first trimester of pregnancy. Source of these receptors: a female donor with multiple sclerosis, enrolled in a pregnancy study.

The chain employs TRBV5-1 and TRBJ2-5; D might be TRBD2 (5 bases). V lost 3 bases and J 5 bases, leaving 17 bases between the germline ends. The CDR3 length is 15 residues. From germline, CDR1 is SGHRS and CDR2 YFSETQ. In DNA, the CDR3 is TGCGCCAGCAGCTATACCCTGGGAGATCTGGAGACCCAGTACTTC. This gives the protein CASSYTLGDLETQYF.

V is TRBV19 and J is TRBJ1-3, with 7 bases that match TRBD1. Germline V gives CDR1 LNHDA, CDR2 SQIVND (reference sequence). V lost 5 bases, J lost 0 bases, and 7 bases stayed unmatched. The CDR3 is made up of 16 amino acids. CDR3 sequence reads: CASSAGGQLSGNTIYF. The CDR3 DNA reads TGTGCCAGTAGTGCAGGGGGACAGCTCTCTGGAAACACCATATATTTT.

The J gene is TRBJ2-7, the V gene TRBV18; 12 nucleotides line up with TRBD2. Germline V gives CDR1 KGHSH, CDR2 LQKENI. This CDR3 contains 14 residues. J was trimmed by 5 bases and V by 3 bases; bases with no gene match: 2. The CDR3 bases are TGTGCCAGCTCACCTCGACTAGCGGGAGACGAGCAGTACTTC. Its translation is CASSPRLAGDEQYF.

CDR3 nucleotides: TGTGCCAGCAGCTTAGGGGGACAGGCTTTCTCTGGAAACACCATATATTTT. Protein: CASSLGGQAFSGNTIYF. The chain has TRBV7-2 and TRBJ1-3; 8 nucleotides line up with TRBD1. Germline V gene data show CDR1 as SGHTA and CDR2 as FQGNSA. With 1 base clipped from V and 0 bases from J, the junction kept 5 bases outside the gene matches. The CDR3 runs 17 residues.

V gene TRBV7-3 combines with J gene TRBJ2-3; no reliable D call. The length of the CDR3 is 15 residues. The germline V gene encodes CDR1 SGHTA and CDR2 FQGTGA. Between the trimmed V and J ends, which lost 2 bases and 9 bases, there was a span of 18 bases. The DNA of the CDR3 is TGTGCCAGCAGCTTATATCCCTCCCCTGGTGGCACGCAGTATTTT. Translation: CASSLYPSPGGTQYF.

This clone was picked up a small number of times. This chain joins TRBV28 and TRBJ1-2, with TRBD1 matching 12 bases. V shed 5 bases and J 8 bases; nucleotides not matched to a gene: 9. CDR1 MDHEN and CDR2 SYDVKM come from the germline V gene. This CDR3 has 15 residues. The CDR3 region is CASSSPGQGARGYTF. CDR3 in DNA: TGTGCCAGCAGTAGTCCGGGACAGGGGGCTAGAGGCTACACCTTC.

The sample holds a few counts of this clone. The CDR3 sequence is CASSLGTNTGELFF. The CDR3 coding sequence is TGTGCCAGCAGCTTAGGGACTAACACCGGGGAGCTGTTTTTT. This chain links TRBV7-2 with TRBJ2-2, with TRBD2 as a possible D gene (5 bases). Trimming shortened V by 1 base and J by 2 bases, and 5 bases separated the two germline ends. The germline CDR1 and CDR2 sequences are SGHTA and FQGNSA. CDR3 length equals 14 residues.

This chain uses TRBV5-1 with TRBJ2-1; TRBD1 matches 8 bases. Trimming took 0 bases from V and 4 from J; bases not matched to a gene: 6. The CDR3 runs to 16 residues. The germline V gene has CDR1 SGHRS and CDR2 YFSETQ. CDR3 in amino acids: CASSLGRTGGYNEQFF. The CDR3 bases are TGCGCCAGCAGCTTGGGGAGAACAGGGGGTTACAATGAGCAGTTCTTC. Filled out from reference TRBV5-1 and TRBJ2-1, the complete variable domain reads KAGVTQTPRYLIKTRGQQVTLSCSPISGHRSVSWYQQTPGQGLQFLFEYFSETQRNKGNFPGRFSGRQFSNSRSEMNVSTLELGDSALYLCASSLGRTGGYNEQFFGPGTRLTVL.

The CDR3 reads CASSPELANPYNEQFF. CDR3 in DNA: TGTGCCAGCAGCCCCGAACTAGCTAACCCGTACAATGAGCAGTTCTTC. This chain joins TRBV7-2 and TRBJ2-1, with a possible D match to TRBD2 (6 bases). Germline V gene data show CDR1 as SGHTA and CDR2 as FQGNSA. CDR3 length equals 16 residues. Trimming took off 5 bases at V and 4 bases at J, with 18 bases between the two ends.

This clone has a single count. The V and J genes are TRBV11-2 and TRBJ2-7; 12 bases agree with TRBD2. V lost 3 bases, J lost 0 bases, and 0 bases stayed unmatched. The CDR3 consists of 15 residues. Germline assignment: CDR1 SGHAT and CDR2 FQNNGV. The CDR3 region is CASSLTSGSSYEQYF. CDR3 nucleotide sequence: TGTGCCAGCAGCTTGACTAGCGGGAGCTCCTACGAGCAGTACTTC.

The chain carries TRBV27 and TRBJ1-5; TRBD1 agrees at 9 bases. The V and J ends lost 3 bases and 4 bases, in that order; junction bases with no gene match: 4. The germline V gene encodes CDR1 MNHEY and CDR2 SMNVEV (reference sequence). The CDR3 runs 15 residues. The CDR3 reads CASSFAGTGNQPQHF. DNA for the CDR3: TGTGCCAGCAGTTTCGCCGGGACAGGGAATCAGCCCCAGCATTTT.

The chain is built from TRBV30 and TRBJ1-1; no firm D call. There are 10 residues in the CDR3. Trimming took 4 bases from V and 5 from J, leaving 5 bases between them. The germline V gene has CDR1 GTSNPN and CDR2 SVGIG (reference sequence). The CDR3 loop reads CAWIRTEAFF. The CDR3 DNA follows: TGTGCCTGGATCAGGACTGAAGCTTTCTTT. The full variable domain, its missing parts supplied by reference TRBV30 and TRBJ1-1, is SQTIHQWPATLVQPVGSPLSLECTVEGTSNPNLYWYRQAAGRGLQLLFYSVGIGQISSEVPQNLSASRPQDRQFILSSKKLLLSDSGFYLCAWIRTEAFFGQGTRLTVV.

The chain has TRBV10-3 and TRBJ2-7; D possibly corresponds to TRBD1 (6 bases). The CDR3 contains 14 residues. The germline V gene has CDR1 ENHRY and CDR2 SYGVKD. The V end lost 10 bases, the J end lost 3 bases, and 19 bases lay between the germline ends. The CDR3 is CATYTPGHGYEQYF. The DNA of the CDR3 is TGTGCCACTTACACTCCGGGACACGGCTACGAGCAGTACTTC.

This CDR3 reads CASSLGHDMSNSPLHF. CDR3 DNA sequence: TGTGCCAGCAGCCTAGGACACGATATGAGTAATTCACCCCTCCACTTT. J is TRBJ1-6 and V is TRBV4-2; the D gene is possibly TRBD1 (5 bases). The CDR3 is 16 amino acids. CDR1 is LGHNA, CDR2 YNFKEQ, per germline. Trimming cost V 4 bases and J 6 bases, with 16 bases left between them.

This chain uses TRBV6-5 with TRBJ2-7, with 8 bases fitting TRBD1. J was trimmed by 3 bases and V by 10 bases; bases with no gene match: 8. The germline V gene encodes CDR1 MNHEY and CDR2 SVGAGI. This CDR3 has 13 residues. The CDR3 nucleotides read TGTGCCATCGGACGACAGGGGTTCTACGAGCAGTACTTC. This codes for CAIGRQGFYEQYF.

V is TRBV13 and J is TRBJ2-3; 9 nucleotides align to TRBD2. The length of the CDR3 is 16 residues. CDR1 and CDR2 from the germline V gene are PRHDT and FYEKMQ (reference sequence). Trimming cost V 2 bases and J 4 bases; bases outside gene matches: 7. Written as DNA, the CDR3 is TGTGCCAGCAGCTTAAGGGTTAGCGGGAGTGCAGATACGCAGTATTTT. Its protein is CASSLRVSGSADTQYF.

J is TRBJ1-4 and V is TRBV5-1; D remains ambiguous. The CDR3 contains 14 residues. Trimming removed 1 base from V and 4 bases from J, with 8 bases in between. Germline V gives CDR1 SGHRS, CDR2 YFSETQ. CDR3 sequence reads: CASSLKSSNEKLFF. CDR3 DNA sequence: TGCGCCAGCAGCTTGAAATCCAGTAATGAAAAACTGTTTTTT.

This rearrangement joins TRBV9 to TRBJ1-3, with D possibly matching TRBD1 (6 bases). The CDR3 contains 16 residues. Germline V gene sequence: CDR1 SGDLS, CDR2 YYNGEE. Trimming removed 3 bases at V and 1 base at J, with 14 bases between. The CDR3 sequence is CASSGKIGGSGNTIYF. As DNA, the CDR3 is TGTGCCAGCAGCGGGAAAATAGGGGGATCTGGAAACACCATATATTTT.

CDR3 protein: CASSVDPSGRLRAEQFF. In nucleotides, the CDR3 is TGTGCCAGCAGCGTAGATCCTAGCGGGAGACTTCGCGCTGAGCAGTTCTTC. The chain uses TRBV9 and TRBJ2-1, with 10 bases aligning to TRBD2. Unmatched junction bases numbered 12, after V lost 0 bases and J lost 9 bases. The CDR3 totals 17 residues. Germline assignment: CDR1 SGDLS and CDR2 YYNGEE.

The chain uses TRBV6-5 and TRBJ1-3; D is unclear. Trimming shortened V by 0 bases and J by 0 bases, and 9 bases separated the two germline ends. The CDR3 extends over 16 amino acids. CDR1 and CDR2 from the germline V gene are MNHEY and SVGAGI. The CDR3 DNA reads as TGTGCCAGCAGTTACTCCTTTAGTGGCTCTGGAAACACCATATATTTT. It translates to CASSYSFSGSGNTIYF.